This entry features one T cell receptor beta chain sequence. What it binds is unknown. The entry originates in a study of cytomegalovirus exposure and HLA in healthy donors. Study-wide context: An early data release held approximately 85 million unique TCRs from HLA-typed donors.

Findings of the study overall: A later analysis, which compared TCR beta chains of equal frequency, found the HLA-associated ones more clonally expanded. Reported performance of the classifier showed diagnosis of cytomegalovirus status with high specificity and sensitivity.

Use of 60 Vbeta and 13 Jbeta primers characterized the PCR. Repertoires were generated with immunoSEQ multiplex PCR, while TCRdb's copy carries only in-frame clones and drops some. The data contain around 120,000 clones, roughly three quarters of them singletons. Sequencing was performed on PBMCs. The source of this sequence is a young man in good health and CMV-seronegative.

The CDR3 DNA reads as TGTGCCAGCAGTGATTGGGGGACAGGGACCTACGAGCAGTACTTC. As protein: CASSDWGTGTYEQYF. V usage is TRBV25-1 and J usage is TRBJ2-7; 9 nucleotides match TRBD1. J was trimmed by 2 bases and V by 3 bases; bases with no gene match: 5. The length of the CDR3 is 15 residues. Germline V gives CDR1 MGHDK, CDR2 SYGVNS.